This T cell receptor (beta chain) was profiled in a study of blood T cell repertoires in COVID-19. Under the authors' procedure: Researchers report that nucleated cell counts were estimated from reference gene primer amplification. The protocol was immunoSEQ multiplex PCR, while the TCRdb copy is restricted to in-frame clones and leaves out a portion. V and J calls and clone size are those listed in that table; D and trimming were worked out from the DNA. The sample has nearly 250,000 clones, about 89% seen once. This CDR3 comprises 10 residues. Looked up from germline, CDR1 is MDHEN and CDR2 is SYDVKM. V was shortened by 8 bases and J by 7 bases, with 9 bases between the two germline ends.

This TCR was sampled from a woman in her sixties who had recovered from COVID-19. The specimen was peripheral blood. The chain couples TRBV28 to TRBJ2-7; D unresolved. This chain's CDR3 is CASAHWEQYF. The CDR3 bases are TGTGCCAGCGCACATTGGGAGCAGTACTTC.